This passage covers 9 T cell receptor beta chains from one sample sequenced in a study of blood T cell repertoires in COVID-19. Clones were read by immunoSEQ multiplex PCR, and TCRdb kept only the in-frame ones, dropping some. There are 180,000 or so clones in the sample; roughly 80% occur only once, and 14% lies in the top ten. Sequencing used PBMCs or T cells enriched from blood (not recorded which). These receptors came from a man aged 55 to 70 who had been exposed to COVID-19.

The chain links TRBV4-1 to TRBJ1-2; TRBD1 matches 8 bases. Germline CDR1 is MGHRA and CDR2 is YSYEKL. Unmatched junction bases numbered 3, after V lost 3 bases and J lost 0 bases. This CDR3 contains 15 residues. This CDR3 reads CASSQPGQANYGYTF. The DNA of the CDR3 is TGCGCCAGCAGCCAGCCGGGACAGGCTAACTATGGCTACACCTTC.

V is TRBV5-4 and J is TRBJ2-1, with 9 bases aligning to TRBD1. From germline, CDR1 is SGHNT and CDR2 YYREEE (reference sequence). The CDR3 is 15 residues long. The ends lost 4 bases at V and 8 bases at J; junction bases unmatched: 10. In nucleotides, the CDR3 is TGTGCCAGCAGCCGGGGCGGGGACAGGGTCTATGAGCAGTTCTTC. As protein: CASSRGGDRVYEQFF.

This sequence joins TRBV28 and TRBJ1-2; D is perhaps TRBD1 (5 bases). The CDR3 covers 14 residues. The germline V gene encodes CDR1 MDHEN and CDR2 SYDVKM. The V and J ends lost 1 base and 10 bases respectively, with 16 bases between them. The CDR3 protein is CASSLSGNQTPYTF. CDR3 nucleotide sequence: TGTGCCAGCAGTTTATCAGGGAACCAAACGCCCTACACCTTC.

The V gene is TRBV7-3, the J gene TRBJ2-7; the D gene is possibly TRBD2 (5 bases). CDR3 size: 13 residues. The germline gives CDR1 SGHTA, CDR2 FQGTGA. The V and J ends lost 6 bases and 4 bases respectively, with 13 bases between them. CDR3 sequence: CASSPQTGYEQYF. CDR3 sequence (DNA): TGTGCCAGCAGTCCTCAGACGGGGTACGAGCAGTACTTC.

The chain recombines TRBV18 with TRBJ1-5; D remains unclear. Deletions cut 5 bases from V and 6 bases from J, with 17 bases between. Germline CDR1 KGHSH, CDR2 LQKENI. CDR3 length equals 15 residues. The CDR3 loop is CASSTDGLAGQPQHF. Here the CDR3 DNA reads TGTGCCAGCTCAACGGACGGTTTAGCGGGTCAGCCCCAGCATTTT. Filled out from reference TRBV18 and TRBJ1-5, the complete variable domain reads NAGVMQNPRHLVRRRGQEARLRCSPMKGHSHVYWYRQLPEEGLKFMVYLQKENIIDESGMPKERFSAEFPKEGPSILRIQQVVRGDSAAYFCASSTDGLAGQPQHFGDGTRLSIL.

Only a few counts were recorded for this clone. The rearrangement joins TRBV4-1 to TRBJ2-7, with 8 nucleotides matching TRBD1. The ends lost 4 bases at V and 5 bases at J; junction bases unmatched: 7. The CDR3 is 14 residues long. Germline V gives CDR1 MGHRA, CDR2 YSYEKL. CDR3 sequence: CASSRGQGANEQYF. CDR3 nucleotide sequence: TGCGCCAGCAGCCGAGGACAGGGTGCTAACGAGCAGTACTTC.

The CDR3 coding sequence is TGTGCCAGCAGACTCGGTAGCGAGCAGTACTTC. This translates into CASRLGSEQYF. The rearrangement joins TRBV28 to TRBJ2-7, with D uncertain. CDR1 and CDR2 (germline): MDHEN, SYDVKM. Trimming removed 6 bases at V and 6 bases at J, with 9 bases between. The CDR3 has 11 residues.

The gene calls are TRBV27 and TRBJ1-6; 7 nucleotides line up with TRBD1. J was trimmed by 9 bases and V by 6 bases; bases with no gene match: 11. The V gene's germline CDR1 is MNHEY and CDR2 SMNVEV (reference sequence). The CDR3 contains 15 residues. Here the CDR3 reads CASSPRQGISSPLHF. The CDR3 DNA reads TGTGCCAGCAGCCCTCGACAGGGAATTTCTTCACCCCTCCACTTT.

This sequence joins TRBV7-2 and TRBJ2-2; 8 bases are shared with TRBD1. Germline CDR1 SGHTA, CDR2 FQGNSA. V lost 1 base, J lost 3 bases, and 7 bases stayed unmatched. CDR3 length equals 17 residues. The CDR3 sequence: CASSLVSGQGHTGELFF. In DNA form, the CDR3 reads TGTGCCAGCAGCTTAGTTTCTGGACAGGGTCACACCGGGGAGCTGTTTTTT.